These 25 T cell receptor beta chains originate from one sample sequenced in a study of blood T cell repertoires in COVID-19. Using immunoSEQ multiplex PCR, the repertoire was profiled, and TCRdb retains in-frame clones only, with some absent. Among fewer than 300,000 clones listed, approximately 82% were seen once. The material sequenced was peripheral blood. These receptors came from a woman aged 18 to 35 with acute or convalescent COVID-19.

The V gene is TRBV7-3, the J gene TRBJ2-1; 7 nucleotides line up with TRBD1. This CDR3 has 14 amino acids. Germline V CDR1 and CDR2: SGHTA, FQGTGA. Trimming at V came to 1 base and at J to 7 bases, leaving 4 bases not matched to a gene. The CDR3 region is CASSLKGGQNEQFF. DNA of the CDR3: TGTGCCAGCAGCTTAAAAGGGGGCCAAAATGAGCAGTTCTTC.

The chain couples TRBV9 to TRBJ1-3, with TRBD1 matching over 9 bases. Unmatched junction bases numbered 5, after V lost 4 bases and J lost 0 bases. Germline CDR1 SGDLS, CDR2 YYNGEE. The CDR3 extends over 16 amino acids. Written as DNA, the CDR3 is TGTGCCAGCAGCAGCCGGACAGGGGCCTCTGGAAACACCATATATTTT. Translating it yields CASSSRTGASGNTIYF.

The genes are TRBV5-1 and TRBJ1-6; TRBD1 matches 8 bases. The CDR3 length is 14 residues. V gave up 4 bases and J gave up 8 bases; unmatched junction bases: 5. Per germline, CDR1 SGHRS and CDR2 YFSETQ. In DNA, the CDR3 is TGCGCCAGCAGCCCGGGACAGGATTATTCACCCCTCCACTTT. Translation gives CASSPGQDYSPLHF. Full variable domain (remainder filled in from reference TRBV5-1 and TRBJ1-6): KAGVTQTPRYLIKTRGQQVTLSCSPISGHRSVSWYQQTPGQGLQFLFEYFSETQRNKGNFPGRFSGRQFSNSRSEMNVSTLELGDSALYLCASSPGQDYSPLHFGNGTRLTVT.

This rearrangement joins TRBV20-1 to TRBJ2-1; tentatively, D is TRBD2 (6 bases). This CDR3 contains 11 residues. The V end lost 6 bases, the J end lost 8 bases, and 11 bases lay between the germline ends. Germline values: CDR1 DFQATT, CDR2 SNEGSKA (reference sequence). The CDR3 DNA follows: TGCAGTGCCCTGTGGAGGGATGAGCAGTTCTTC. Translation: CSALWRDEQFF.

The genes are TRBV6-1 and TRBJ2-7, with D possibly matching TRBD1 (6 bases). V lost 3 bases, J lost 5 bases, and 14 bases lay in between. CDR1 and CDR2 from the germline V gene are MNHNS and SASEGT. CDR3 length: 14 amino acids. CDR3 coding DNA: TGTGCCAGCAGTGAGAGGGGGATCCCGGACGAGCAGTACTTC. As protein: CASSERGIPDEQYF.

This chain links TRBV10-3 with TRBJ2-7, with D possibly TRBD1 on 6 matching bases. The germline V gene has CDR1 ENHRY and CDR2 SYGVKD. V lost 6 bases to trimming and J lost 5 bases, with 17 bases between them. This CDR3 region has 14 residues. Here the CDR3 DNA reads TGTGCCATCAGACCGGACAGTGCTGGGGACGAGCAGTACTTC. As protein: CAIRPDSAGDEQYF.

This chain connects TRBV10-3 to TRBJ2-3, with TRBD1 matching over 7 bases. Germline CDR1 and CDR2: ENHRY and SYGVKD. V was clipped by 6 bases and J by 4 bases; unmatched bases: 10. CDR3 size: 15 residues. This CDR3 reads CAIRRGQVTPDTQYF. CDR3 in DNA: TGTGCCATCAGGAGAGGACAGGTGACACCAGATACGCAGTATTTT.

CDR3 sequence (DNA): TGTGCCAGCAGCTTAGTAAGCACAGGGGAAGCTTTCTTT. It yields the protein CASSLVSTGEAFF. The J gene is TRBJ1-1, the V gene TRBV11-2; D might be TRBD1 (6 bases). V lost 1 base, J lost 8 bases, and 11 bases lay in between. CDR3 length: 13 residues. Germline loops: CDR1 SGHAT, CDR2 FQNNGV.

The gene calls are TRBV4-1 and TRBJ2-3; 10 bases map to TRBD1. The CDR3 is 17 amino acids. After removal of 0 bases from V and 1 base from J, the junction contained 4 bases not matched to a gene. Germline V gene sequence: CDR1 MGHRA, CDR2 YSYEKL. This CDR3 is CASSQDLGTGGTDTQYF. The CDR3 DNA reads as TGCGCCAGCAGCCAAGATCTCGGGACAGGGGGCACAGATACGCAGTATTTT.

The chain carries TRBV19 and TRBJ1-4; D may be TRBD1 (5 bases). Germline values: CDR1 LNHDA, CDR2 SQIVND (reference sequence). This CDR3 spans 14 amino acids. Trimming stripped 5 bases from V and 3 bases from J, with 10 bases between. CDR3 in DNA: TGTGCCAGTAGTTTCCGGGGGTCTAATGAAAAACTGTTTTTT. Encoded protein: CASSFRGSNEKLFF.

Only one count was recorded for this clone. The chain employs TRBV4-1 and TRBJ1-5, with D perhaps matching TRBD1 (6 bases). Germline CDR1 is MGHRA and CDR2 is YSYEKL. The CDR3 covers 19 residues. Trimming removed 0 bases from V and 0 bases from J, with 18 bases in between. The DNA of the CDR3 is TGCGCCAGCAGCCAAGACTTGGCGGGGGGGCTCTATAGCAATCAGCCCCAGCATTTT. Its protein product is CASSQDLAGGLYSNQPQHF.

The chain couples TRBV13 to TRBJ2-7; the match to TRBD1 covers 12 bases. CDR3 length: 23 amino acids. The junction had 24 bases not matched to a gene; V was cut back by 0 bases and J by 3 bases. Germline-derived CDR1 and CDR2 are PRHDT and FYEKMQ (reference sequence). CDR3 protein: CASSLGAPGTGGVIGWEIYEQYF. CDR3 in DNA: TGTGCCAGCAGCTTAGGGGCTCCGGGGACAGGGGGCGTCATAGGTTGGGAAATCTACGAGCAGTACTTC.

The gene calls are TRBV13 and TRBJ2-5, with 7 bases matching TRBD2. Losses at the gene ends were 5 bases for V and 2 bases for J; bases not matched to a gene: 2. Germline loops: CDR1 PRHDT, CDR2 FYEKMQ (reference sequence). This CDR3 is 13 amino acids long. CDR3 coding DNA: TGTGCCAGCAGCACTAGCGCACAAGAGACCCAGTACTTC. This translates into CASSTSAQETQYF.

The J gene is TRBJ2-1, the V gene TRBV7-2, with D perhaps matching TRBD1 (6 bases). Per germline, CDR1 SGHTA and CDR2 FQGNSA. Trimming cost V 5 bases and J 0 bases, with 14 bases left between them. There are 16 residues in the CDR3. CDR3 nucleotide sequence: TGTGCCAGCAGCATAGGACAGCAACTCTCCTACAATGAGCAGTTCTTC. Protein sequence: CASSIGQQLSYNEQFF.

The chain employs TRBV24-1 and TRBJ2-3, with 7 positions matching TRBD2. The V gene's germline CDR1 is KGHDR and CDR2 SFDVKD. The CDR3 length is 15 residues. J lost 2 bases, V lost 7 bases, and 8 bases had no gene match. In nucleotides, the CDR3 is TGTGCCACCAGCCAGGGACTAAAGAACACAGATACGCAGTATTTT. As protein: CATSQGLKNTDTQYF.

This chain uses TRBV28 with TRBJ2-3; 8 positions agree with TRBD2. J gave up 1 base and V 1 base, and 7 bases lay outside the gene matches. This CDR3 has 17 amino acids. Germline V gene lookup returns CDR1 MDHEN and CDR2 SYDVKM. CDR3 in DNA: TGTGCCAGCAGTTTATCTCGAACGGGAGGGCGCACAGATACGCAGTATTTT. Translation: CASSLSRTGGRTDTQYF.

The rearrangement links TRBV5-5 to TRBJ2-7, with D unclear. V lost 3 bases, J lost 4 bases, and 5 bases lay in between. The V gene's germline CDR1 is SGHKS and CDR2 YYEKEE (reference sequence). The CDR3 extends over 11 amino acids. As DNA, the CDR3 is TGTGCCAGCAGCTCACATTACGAGCAGTACTTC. It translates to CASSSHYEQYF.

This clone appeared a few times. The genes are TRBV5-1 and TRBJ1-2; TRBD1 matches at 7 bases. With V trimmed by 4 bases and J by 2 bases, 8 bases remained unmatched. This CDR3 is 15 amino acids long. Germline V gene sequence: CDR1 SGHRS, CDR2 YFSETQ. This CDR3 reads CASSSRQGENYGYTF. The CDR3 DNA reads as TGCGCCAGCAGCAGCCGACAGGGTGAGAACTATGGCTACACCTTC.

This clone has more than one count but fewer than ten. The rearrangement uses TRBV12-3 or TRBV12-4 and TRBJ1-2; D is unclear. This CDR3 has 12 amino acids. The V end was cut by 9 bases, the J end by 0 bases, with 8 bases between. CDR3 DNA: TGTGCCAGTGCGTTTACTAACTATGGCTACACCTTC. It encodes CASAFTNYGYTF.

The rearrangement uses TRBV11-2 and TRBJ2-7; 9 bases align to TRBD1. Germline V gene lookup returns CDR1 SGHAT and CDR2 FQNNGV. With V trimmed by 8 bases and J by 5 bases, 4 bases remained unmatched. CDR3 length: 12 residues. The CDR3 region is CASGQGYDEQYF. CDR3 in DNA: TGTGCCAGCGGACAGGGGTACGACGAGCAGTACTTC.

The chain employs TRBV6-5 and TRBJ1-4, with a tentative D call TRBD1 (5 bases). This CDR3 has 14 amino acids. The germline V gene has CDR1 MNHEY and CDR2 SVGAGI. Trimming removed 8 bases at V and 8 bases at J, with 18 bases between. CDR3 sequence: CASSQAAVEEKLFF. In DNA form, the CDR3 reads TGTGCCAGCTCACAGGCCGCGGTAGAAGAAAAACTGTTTTTT.

The rearrangement links TRBV7-2 to TRBJ2-7; no reliable D call. Germline lookup yields CDR1 SGHTA and CDR2 FQGNSA. The CDR3 runs 15 residues. Trimming stripped 2 bases from V and 5 bases from J, with 16 bases between. The DNA for the CDR3 is TGTGCCAGCAGCTTAAATAAACCACTACTGCACGAGCAGTACTTC. Encoded protein: CASSLNKPLLHEQYF.

This chain uses TRBV4-3 with TRBJ2-7; the match to TRBD2 covers 11 bases. V trimming: 0 bases; J trimming: 3 bases; junction bases outside the gene matches: 7. Germline values: CDR1 LGHNA, CDR2 YSLEER. CDR3 length: 17 amino acids. The CDR3 nucleotides read TGCGCCAGCAGCCAAGAGATCCTCACTAGCGGGAGCTACGAGCAGTACTTC. Its protein is CASSQEILTSGSYEQYF.

This clone was counted between two and nine times. The chain links TRBV4-1 to TRBJ1-2, with 9 bases aligning to TRBD1. The J segment lost 5 bases and the V segment lost 0 bases, leaving 4 bases of the junction unmatched. The CDR3 runs to 15 residues. Per the germline V gene, CDR1 is MGHRA and CDR2 is YSYEKL. CDR3: CASSQESGTGYGYTF. CDR3 nucleotides: TGCGCCAGCAGCCAAGAGAGCGGGACAGGGTATGGCTACACCTTC.

The rearrangement uses TRBV19 and TRBJ2-7, with 7 bases that match TRBD2. CDR3 length: 16 amino acids. Per germline, CDR1 LNHDA and CDR2 SQIVND (reference sequence). J lost 6 bases, V lost 1 base, and 12 bases had no gene match. The DNA of the CDR3 is TGTGCCAGTAGTATAGCGTCAGGCGGGAGATCGGGCGAGCAGTACTTC. Encoded protein: CASSIASGGRSGEQYF. Filled out from reference TRBV19 and TRBJ2-7, the complete variable domain reads DGGITQSPKYLFRKEGQNVTLSCEQNLNHDAMYWYRQDPGQGLRLIYYSQIVNDFQKGDIAEGYSVSREKKESFPLTVTSAQKNPTAFYLCASSIASGGRSGEQYFGPGTRLTVT.